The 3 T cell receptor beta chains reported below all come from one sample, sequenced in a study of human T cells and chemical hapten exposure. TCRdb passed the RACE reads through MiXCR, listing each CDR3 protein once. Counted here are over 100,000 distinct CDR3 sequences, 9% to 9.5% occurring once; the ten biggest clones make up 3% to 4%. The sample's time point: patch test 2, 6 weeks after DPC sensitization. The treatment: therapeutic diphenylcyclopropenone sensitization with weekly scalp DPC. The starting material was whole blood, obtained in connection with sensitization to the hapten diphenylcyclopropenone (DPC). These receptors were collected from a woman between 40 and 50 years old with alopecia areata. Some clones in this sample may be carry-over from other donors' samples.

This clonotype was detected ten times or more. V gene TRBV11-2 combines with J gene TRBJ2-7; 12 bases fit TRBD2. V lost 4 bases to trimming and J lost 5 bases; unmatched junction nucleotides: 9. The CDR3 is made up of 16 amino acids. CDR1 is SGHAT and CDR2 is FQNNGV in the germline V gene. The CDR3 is CASSSVRTSGDHEQYF. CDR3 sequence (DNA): TGTGCCAGCAGCTCAGTAAGGACTAGCGGGGACCACGAGCAGTACTTC.

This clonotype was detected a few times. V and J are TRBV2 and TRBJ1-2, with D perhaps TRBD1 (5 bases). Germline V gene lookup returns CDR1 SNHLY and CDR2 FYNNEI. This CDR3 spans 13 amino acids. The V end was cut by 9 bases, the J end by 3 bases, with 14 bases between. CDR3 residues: CASPSGRDYGYTF. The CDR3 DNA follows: TGTGCCAGTCCGTCGGGGCGTGACTATGGCTACACCTTC.

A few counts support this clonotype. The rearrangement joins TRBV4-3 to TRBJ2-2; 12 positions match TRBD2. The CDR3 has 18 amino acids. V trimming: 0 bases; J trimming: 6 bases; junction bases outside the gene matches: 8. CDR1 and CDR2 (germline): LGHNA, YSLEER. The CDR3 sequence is CASSQDSLAGGPPGELFF. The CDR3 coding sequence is TGCGCCAGCAGCCAAGATTCGCTAGCGGGGGGGCCCCCCGGGGAGCTGTTTTTT.